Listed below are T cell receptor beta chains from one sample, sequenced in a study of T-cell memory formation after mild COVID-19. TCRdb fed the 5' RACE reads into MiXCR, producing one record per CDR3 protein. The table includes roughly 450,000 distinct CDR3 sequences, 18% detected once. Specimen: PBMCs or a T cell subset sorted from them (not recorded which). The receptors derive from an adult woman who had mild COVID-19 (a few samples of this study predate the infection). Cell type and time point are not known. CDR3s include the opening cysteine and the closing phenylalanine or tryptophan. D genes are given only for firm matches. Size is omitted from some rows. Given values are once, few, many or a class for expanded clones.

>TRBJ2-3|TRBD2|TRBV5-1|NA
TGCGCCAGCAGCTCCGCCGTCCTAGCGGGGGATGGGAATACGCAGTATTTT
CASSSAVLAGDGNTQYF
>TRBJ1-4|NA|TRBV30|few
TGTGCCTGTGTGTGGGGTGAAAAACTGTTTTTT
CACVWGEKLFF
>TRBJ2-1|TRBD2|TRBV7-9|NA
TGTGCCAGCGCGACTAGCGGGAGTTACGATGAGCAGTTCTTC
CASATSGSYDEQFF
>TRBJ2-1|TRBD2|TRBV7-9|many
TGTGCCAGCAGCTTAGATAGTCTAGCGGGAGCAAATGAGCAGTTCTTC
CASSLDSLAGANEQFF
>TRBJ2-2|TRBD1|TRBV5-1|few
TGCGCCAGCAGCGCCCGACAGGGTGACACCGGGGAGCTGTTTTTT
CASSARQGDTGELFF
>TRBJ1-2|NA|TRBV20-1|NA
TGCAGTGCTAGACCGGGGGGATCAACTTCGATGGGCTACACCTTC
CSARPGGSTSMGYTF
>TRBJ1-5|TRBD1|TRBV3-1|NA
TGTGCCAGCAGCCCGGGGACAGGTGGGGGTCCCCAGCATTTT
CASSPGTGGGPQHF
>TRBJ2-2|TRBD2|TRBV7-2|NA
TGTGCCAGCAGCTTGGGGGGACTAGCGGGTGGCACCGGGGAGCTGTTTTTT
CASSLGGLAGGTGELFF
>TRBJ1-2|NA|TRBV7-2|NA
TGTGCCAGCAGCTTAGATAAGGGGAACTATGGCTACACCTTC
CASSLDKGNYGYTF
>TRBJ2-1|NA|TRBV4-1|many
TGCGCCAGCAGCCAAGATGGAACGGGGGGCCCCTACAATGAGCAGTTCTTC
CASSQDGTGGPYNEQFF
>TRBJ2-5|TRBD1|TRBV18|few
TGTGCCAGCTCACCGTGGACAGGGTACCAAGAGACCCAGTACTTC
CASSPWTGYQETQYF
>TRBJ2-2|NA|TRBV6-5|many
TGTGCCAGCAGTTTGATGAGCTCGAACACCGGGGAGCTGTTTTTT
CASSLMSSNTGELFF
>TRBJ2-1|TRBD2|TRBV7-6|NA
TGTGCCAGCAGCCCGGGGGGGCGGGACCGCTTTTACAATGAGCAGTTCTTC
CASSPGGRDRFYNEQFF
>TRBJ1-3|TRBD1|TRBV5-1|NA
TGCGCCAGCAGCGACCGGGACAGTTATGCGGGAAACACCATATATTTT
CASSDRDSYAGNTIYF
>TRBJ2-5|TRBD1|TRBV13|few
TGTGCCAGCAGCCTCCCCGGGACAGGGGGCCATGAGACCCAGTACTTC
CASSLPGTGGHETQYF
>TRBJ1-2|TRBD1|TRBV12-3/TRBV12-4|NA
TGTGCCAGCAGTTGGACAGGATATGGCTACACCTTC
CASSWTGYGYTF
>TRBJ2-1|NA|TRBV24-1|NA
TGTGCCACCAGTGATCCCCCTCCTTCAGGGAATACCCAGTTCTTC
CATSDPPPSGNTQFF
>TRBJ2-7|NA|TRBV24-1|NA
TGTGCCACCAGTGACCCCACAGTTGGCTACGAGCAGTACTTC
CATSDPTVGYEQYF
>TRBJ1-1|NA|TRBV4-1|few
TGCGCCAGCAGCCAAGAATTCAGGGAAGGGGGGGCAAACACTGAAGCTTTCTTT
CASSQEFREGGANTEAFF
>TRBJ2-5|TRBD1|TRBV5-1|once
TGCGCCAGCAGCTTGGAGACAGGGACAGGGACCCAGTACTTC
CASSLETGTGTQYF
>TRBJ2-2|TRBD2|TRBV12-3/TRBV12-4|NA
TGTGCCAGCCATGGGATACTAGCGGGAGATCCCGGGGAGCTGTTTTTT
CASHGILAGDPGELFF
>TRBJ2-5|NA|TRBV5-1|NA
TGCGCCAGCAGGTCACCGGGAGTGGAGACCCAGTACTTC
CASRSPGVETQYF
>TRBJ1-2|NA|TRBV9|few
TGTGCCAGCAGCGTAGGGTATTCCCTGGTCGGCTACACCTTC
CASSVGYSLVGYTF
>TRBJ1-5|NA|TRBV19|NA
TGTGCCAGTAGTTCAAGCGTTGTGCTCAATCAGCCCCAGCATTTT
CASSSSVVLNQPQHF
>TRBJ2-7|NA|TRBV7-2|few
TGTGCCAGCAGCCCCTCTCCGGGGGAGCAGTACTTC
CASSPSPGEQYF
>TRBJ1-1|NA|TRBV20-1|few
TGCAGTGCTAGACCGAGGAGGGTCAACACTGAAGCTTTCTTT
CSARPRRVNTEAFF
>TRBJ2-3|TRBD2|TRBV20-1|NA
TGCAGTGCCCGGGCCAGCGGGACCCTCCCAGATACGCAGTATTTT
CSARASGTLPDTQYF
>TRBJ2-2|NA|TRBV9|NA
TGTGCCAGCAGCGCCGGCGGGGGCCCAAACACCGGGGAGCTGTTTTTT
CASSAGGGPNTGELFF
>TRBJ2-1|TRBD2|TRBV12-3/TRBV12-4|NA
TGTGCCAGCAGAAAAAGCGGGGGGGCGAGTGAGCAGTTCTTC
CASRKSGGASEQFF
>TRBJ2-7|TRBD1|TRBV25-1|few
TGTGCCAGTGGACAGGGCCCCCGGCACGAGCAGTACTTC
CASGQGPRHEQYF
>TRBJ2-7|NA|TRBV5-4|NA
TGTGCCAGCAGCTTGGCAGGGACTTATTCCTACGAGCAGTACTTC
CASSLAGTYSYEQYF
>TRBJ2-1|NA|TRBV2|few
TGTGCCAGCAGTGACCTCAAGAGATACAATGAGCAGTTCTTC
CASSDLKRYNEQFF
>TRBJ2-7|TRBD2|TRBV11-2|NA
TGTGCCAGCAGCCCCCTGCGGCGCGGGAGGAACAACTCCTACGAGCAGTACTTC
CASSPLRRGRNNSYEQYF
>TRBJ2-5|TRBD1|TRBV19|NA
TGTGCCAGTAGTGTCGCCGGGACAGCGAGGGAGACCCAGTACTTC
CASSVAGTARETQYF
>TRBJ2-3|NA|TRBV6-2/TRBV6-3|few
TGTGCCAGCAACGACAGAGCAGATACGCAGTATTTT
CASNDRADTQYF
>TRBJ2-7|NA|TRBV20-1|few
TGCAGTGCTAGGACAGCCTACGAGCAGTACTTC
CSARTAYEQYF
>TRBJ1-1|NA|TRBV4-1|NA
TGCGCCAGCAGCCAAATCGGTTTAACGAACACTGAAGCTTTCTTT
CASSQIGLTNTEAFF
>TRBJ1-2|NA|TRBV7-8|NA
TGTGCCAGCACAGGGGACTATGGCTACACCTTC
CASTGDYGYTF
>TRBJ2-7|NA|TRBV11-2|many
TGTGCCAGCAGTCACCGGTGGGGGAGCTCCTACGAGCAGTACTTC
CASSHRWGSSYEQYF
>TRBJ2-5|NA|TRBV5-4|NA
TGTGCCAGCAGCGAGCGCAGGGGCCAAGAGACCCAGTACTTC
CASSERRGQETQYF
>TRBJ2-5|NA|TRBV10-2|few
TGCGCCAGCAGTTGGGCCGGAAACCAAGAGACCCAGTACTTC
CASSWAGNQETQYF
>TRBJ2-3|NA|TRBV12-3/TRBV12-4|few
TGTGCCAGCACCATTCGCAGCACAGATACGCAGTATTTT
CASTIRSTDTQYF
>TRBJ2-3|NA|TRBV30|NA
TGTGCCTGGAGTGTACTGGGCATTAGCACAGATACGCAGTATTTT
CAWSVLGISTDTQYF
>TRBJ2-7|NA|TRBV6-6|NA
TGTGCCATCAGTTACACGACATTCATTTACGAGCAGTACTTC
CAISYTTFIYEQYF
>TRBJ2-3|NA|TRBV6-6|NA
TGTGCCAGCAGTAACCTAGATACGCAGTATTTT
CASSNLDTQYF
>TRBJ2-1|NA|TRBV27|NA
TGTGCCAGCAGCACAAAGACGGCTGAGCAGTTCTTC
CASSTKTAEQFF
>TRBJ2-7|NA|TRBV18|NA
TGTGCCAGCTCACCAGGTGGACTGGCCCCCTACGAGCAGTACTTC
CASSPGGLAPYEQYF
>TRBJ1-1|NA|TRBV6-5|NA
TGTGCCAGCAGCCTCGACAGTAGTAGAACTGAAGCTTTCTTT
CASSLDSSRTEAFF
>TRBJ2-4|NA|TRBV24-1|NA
TGTGCCACCAGTGATCAGGGACGGCAAAACATTCAGTACTTC
CATSDQGRQNIQYF
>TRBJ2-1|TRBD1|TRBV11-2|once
TGTGCCAGCAGCTTGTCCGGGACAGGATCCTACAATGAGCAGTTCTTC
CASSLSGTGSYNEQFF
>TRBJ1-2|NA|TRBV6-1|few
TGTGCCAGCAGTGAAATAGAAAACTATGGCTACACCTTC
CASSEIENYGYTF
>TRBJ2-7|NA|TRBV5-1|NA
TGCGCCAGCAGCTTGGATCATTGGGGCAGCTACGAGCAGTACTTC
CASSLDHWGSYEQYF